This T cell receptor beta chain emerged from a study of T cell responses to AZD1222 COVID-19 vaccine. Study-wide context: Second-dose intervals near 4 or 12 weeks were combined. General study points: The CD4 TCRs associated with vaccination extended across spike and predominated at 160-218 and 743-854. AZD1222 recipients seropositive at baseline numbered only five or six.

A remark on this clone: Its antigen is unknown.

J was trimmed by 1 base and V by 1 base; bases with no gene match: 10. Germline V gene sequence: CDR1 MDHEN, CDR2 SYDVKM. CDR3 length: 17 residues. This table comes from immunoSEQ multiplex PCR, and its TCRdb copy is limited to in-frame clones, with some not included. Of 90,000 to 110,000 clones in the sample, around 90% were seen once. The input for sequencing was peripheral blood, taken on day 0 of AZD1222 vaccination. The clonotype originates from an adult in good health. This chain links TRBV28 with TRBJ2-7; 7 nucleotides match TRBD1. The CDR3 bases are TGTGCCAGCAGTTTATACGCTTGGGACAGCTCTTCCTACGAGCAGTACTTC. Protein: CASSLYAWDSSSYEQYF.